The entry that follows covers one T cell receptor beta chain sequence. Its antigen remains unidentified. CDR3 length: 15 amino acids. With 0 bases removed from V and 11 bases from J, the gap between germline ends came to 15 bases. Germline V gene lookup returns CDR1 SGHRS and CDR2 YFSETQ. The sample belongs to a study of post-analysis software for immune sequencing data. Points from the study as a whole: A significant reduction in normalized Chao1 diversity was observed in multiple sclerosis patients versus controls. Analysis by F measure revealed that same-batch samples clustered strongly together. Roughly five TRBV segments were more frequent in patients than controls; TRBV5-6, TRBV5-1 and TRBV20-1 belonged to this group.

Unique molecular identifiers had been added to the TCR beta cDNA libraries. MiXCR was run by TCRdb on the PCR reads, yielding one entry per CDR3 protein. Here the sample spans hundreds of thousands of distinct CDR3 sequences, about 50% being singletons. This TCR derives from a girl aged 10 to 17 with multiple sclerosis. The specimen was blood. The genes are TRBV5-1 and TRBJ1-6; TRBD1 might be the D (5 bases). Written as DNA, the CDR3 is TGCGCCAGCAGCTTGGAAGGCAGGGAGAATACACCCCTCCACTTT. It specifies CASSLEGRENTPLHF.